The entry below describes one T cell receptor beta chain. What it binds is not known. The record originates from a study of T-cell memory formation after mild COVID-19. Study at large: Largely, the TCR clusters proved donor specific. Study-wide results and caveats: CD4+ clones that contracted lay mainly in CM and EM; CD8+ ones lay in EMRA.

TCRdb called the 5' RACE reads again in MiXCR, with one record for every CDR3 protein. The table lists about 600,000 distinct CDR3 sequences, 20% to 25% of them singletons. This CDR3 spans 19 amino acids. Trimming removed 3 bases from V and 5 bases from J; junction bases left unmatched: 18. CDR1 and CDR2 from the germline V gene are SEHNR and FQNEAQ (reference sequence). This clonotype was obtained from an adult woman who had mild COVID-19 (a few samples of this study predate the infection). Cell type and time point are not known. Sequenced input: PBMCs or a T cell subset sorted from them (not recorded which). This sequence joins TRBV7-9 and TRBJ2-1, with 8 bases fitting TRBD2. The CDR3 sequence is CASSLVLVSGGRPDNEQFF. The CDR3 nucleotides are TGTGCCAGCAGCTTGGTTCTCGTCAGCGGCGGGAGGCCTGACAATGAGCAGTTCTTC.